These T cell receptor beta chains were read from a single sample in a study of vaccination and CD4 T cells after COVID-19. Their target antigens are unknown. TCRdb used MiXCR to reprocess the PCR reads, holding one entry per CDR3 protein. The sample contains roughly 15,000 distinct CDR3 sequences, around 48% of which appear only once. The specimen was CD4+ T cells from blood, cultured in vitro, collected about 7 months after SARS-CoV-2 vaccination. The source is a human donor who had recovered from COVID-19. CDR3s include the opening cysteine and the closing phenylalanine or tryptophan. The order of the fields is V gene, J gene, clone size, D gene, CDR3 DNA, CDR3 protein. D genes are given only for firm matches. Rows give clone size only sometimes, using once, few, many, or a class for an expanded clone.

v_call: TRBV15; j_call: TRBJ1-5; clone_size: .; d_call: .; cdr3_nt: TGTGCCACCAGCAGAGTAAAGGGACACTTAAATCAGCCCCAGCATTTT; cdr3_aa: CATSRVKGHLNQPQHF
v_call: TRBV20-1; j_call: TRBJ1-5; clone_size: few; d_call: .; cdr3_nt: TGCAGTGCCACACGGACAGATCAGCCCCAGCATTTT; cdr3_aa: CSATRTDQPQHF
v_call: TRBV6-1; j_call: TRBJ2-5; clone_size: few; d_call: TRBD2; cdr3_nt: TGTGCCAGCAGAGGGCCTATGGGCGGGGGGGCCAGAGTCGGCTTGTCGGAGACCCAGTACTTC; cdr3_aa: CASRGPMGGGARVGLSETQYF
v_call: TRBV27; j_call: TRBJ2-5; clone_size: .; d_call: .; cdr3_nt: TGTGCCAGCAGTTTATTCGGGGGCAGAGGCGGCCAAGAGACCCAGTACTTC; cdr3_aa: CASSLFGGRGGQETQYF
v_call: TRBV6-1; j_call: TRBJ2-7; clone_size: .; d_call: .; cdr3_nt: TGTGCCAGCAGTGAGTCCCCACCGTTTGGCGGATATTCATACGAGCAGTACTTC; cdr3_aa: CASSESPPFGGYSYEQYF
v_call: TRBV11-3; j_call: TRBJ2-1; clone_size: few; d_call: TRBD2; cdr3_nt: TGTGCCAGCAGCTTACGTTGGCTAGCGGGAGGATACAATGAGCAGTTCTTC; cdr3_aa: CASSLRWLAGGYNEQFF
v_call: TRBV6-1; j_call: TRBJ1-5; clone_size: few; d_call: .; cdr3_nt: TGTGCCAGCAGAGACAGTCCCAATCAGCCCCAGCATTTT; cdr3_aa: CASRDSPNQPQHF
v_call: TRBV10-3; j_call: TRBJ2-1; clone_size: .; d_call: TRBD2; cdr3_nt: TGTGCCATCAGTGGGCTAGCGGGGGGGAATGAGCAGTTCTTC; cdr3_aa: CAISGLAGGNEQFF
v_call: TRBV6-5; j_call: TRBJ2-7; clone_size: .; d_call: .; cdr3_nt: TGTGCCAGCAGTTACTCGGTGCTCGGGTCCTACGAGCAGTACTTC; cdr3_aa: CASSYSVLGSYEQYF
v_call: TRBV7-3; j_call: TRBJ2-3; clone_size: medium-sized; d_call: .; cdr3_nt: TGTGCCAGCAGCTTAGGTCATCAACTAGGCTTGGATACGCAGTATTTT; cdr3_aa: CASSLGHQLGLDTQYF
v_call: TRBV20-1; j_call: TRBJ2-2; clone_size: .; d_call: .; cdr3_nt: TGCAGTGCTAGAGTGGCAGGGAGGAACACCGGGGAGCTGTTTTTT; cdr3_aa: CSARVAGRNTGELFF
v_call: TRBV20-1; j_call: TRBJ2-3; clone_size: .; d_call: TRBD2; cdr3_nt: TGCAGTGCTAGTCGACTAGCGGGAGGTACAGATACGCAGTATTTT; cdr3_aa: CSASRLAGGTDTQYF
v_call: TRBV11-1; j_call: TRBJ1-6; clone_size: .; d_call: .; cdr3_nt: TGTGCCAGCAGCTTAGGGGGGGCACGGAATTCACCCCTCCACTTT; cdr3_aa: CASSLGGARNSPLHF
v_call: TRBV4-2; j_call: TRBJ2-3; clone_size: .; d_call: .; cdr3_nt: TGTGCCAGCAGCCAAGAGTGGCTAGGAGTAGATACGCAGTATTTT; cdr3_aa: CASSQEWLGVDTQYF
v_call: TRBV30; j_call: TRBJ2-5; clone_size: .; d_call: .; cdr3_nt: TGTGCCTGGAGTGTATCGGGAGAGGGGACCCAGTACTTC; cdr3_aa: CAWSVSGEGTQYF
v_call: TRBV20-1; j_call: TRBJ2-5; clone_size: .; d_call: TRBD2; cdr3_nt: TGCAGTGCTGCACGGGGGGGCATGGAGACCCAGTACTTC; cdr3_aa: CSAARGGMETQYF
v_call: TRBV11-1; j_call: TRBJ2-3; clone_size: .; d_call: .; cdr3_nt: TGTGCCAGCAGCCCCAGACACACAGATACGCAGTATTTT; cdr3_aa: CASSPRHTDTQYF
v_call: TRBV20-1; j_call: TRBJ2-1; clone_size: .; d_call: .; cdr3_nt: TGCAGTGCCCCTCTGTACAATGAGCAGTTCTTC; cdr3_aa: CSAPLYNEQFF
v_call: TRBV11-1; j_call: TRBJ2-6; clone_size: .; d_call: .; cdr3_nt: TGTGCCAGCAGCTTAGCAGGGGTTGGGGCCAACGTCCTGACTTTC; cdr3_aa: CASSLAGVGANVLTF
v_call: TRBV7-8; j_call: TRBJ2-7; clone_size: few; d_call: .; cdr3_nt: TGTGCCAGCAGCGTAGTAGGGTTGGGGGTGCAGTACTTC; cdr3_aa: CASSVVGLGVQYF
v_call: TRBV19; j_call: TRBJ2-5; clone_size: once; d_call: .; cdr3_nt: TGTGCCAGTAGTCCACGACGGAGGGCTATTGGGGAGACCCAGTACTTC; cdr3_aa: CASSPRRRAIGETQYF
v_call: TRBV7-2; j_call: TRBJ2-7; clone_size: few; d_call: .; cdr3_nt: TGTGCCAGCAGCTCACAGGAGAGCTACGAGCAGTACTTC; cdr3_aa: CASSSQESYEQYF
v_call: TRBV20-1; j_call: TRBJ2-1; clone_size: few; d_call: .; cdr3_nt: TGCAGTGCCACCTTTTTGGGGAGCTCCTACAATGAGCAGTTCTTC; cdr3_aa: CSATFLGSSYNEQFF
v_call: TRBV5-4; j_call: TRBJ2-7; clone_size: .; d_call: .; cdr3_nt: TGTGCCAGCAGCCCGGGGGTTCGTCCCTACGAGCAGTACTTC; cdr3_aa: CASSPGVRPYEQYF
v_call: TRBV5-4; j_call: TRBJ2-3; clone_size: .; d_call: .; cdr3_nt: TGTGCCAGCAGCGAAATAGACGTGGATACGCAGTATTTT; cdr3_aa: CASSEIDVDTQYF
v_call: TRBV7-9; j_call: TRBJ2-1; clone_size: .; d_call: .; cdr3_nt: TGTGCCAGCAGCTTGCTACTCAGCTCCTACAATGAGCAGTTCTTC; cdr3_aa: CASSLLLSSYNEQFF
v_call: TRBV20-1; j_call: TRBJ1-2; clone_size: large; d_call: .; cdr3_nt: TGCAGTGCTAGAGGCCCCCGTGGGGACTATGGCTACACCTTC; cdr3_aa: CSARGPRGDYGYTF
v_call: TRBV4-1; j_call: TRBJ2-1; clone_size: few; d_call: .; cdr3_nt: TGCGCCAGCAGCCAAGGAGGGCTCCGCGATGAGCAGTTCTTC; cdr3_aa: CASSQGGLRDEQFF
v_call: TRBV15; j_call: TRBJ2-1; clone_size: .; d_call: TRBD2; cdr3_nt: TGTGCCACCAGCAGAGGGTCGGGAGGGGGAAATGAGCAGTTCTTC; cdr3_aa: CATSRGSGGGNEQFF